The clone carrying this T cell receptor (beta chain) was recorded at least ten times. Its antigen remains unknown. The data originate from a study of breast tumors, draining lymph nodes, adjacent tissues. The germline V gene encodes CDR1 DFQATT and CDR2 SNEGSKA (reference sequence). The V end was cut by 0 bases, the J end by 3 bases, with 15 bases between. The CDR3 is 16 amino acids. TCRdb re-called the multiplex PCR reads through MiXCR, storing one row per CDR3 protein. The data hold 180,000 or so distinct CDR3 sequences, with about 32% observed a single time. Whole-study results and caveats: Luminal-like breast cancer showed significantly greater tumor-nontumor repertoire similarity than basal-like breast cancer did. Data fit most tumor T cells coming from lymph node, expanding in tumor.

Breast cancer patients provided tissue from their axillary draining lymph nodes. The clonotype comes from a female donor with breast cancer. Some clones in this sample may be carry-over from other donors' samples. The sequenced sample was axillary lymph node tissue. The chain has TRBV20-1 and TRBJ2-1; the D gene is possibly TRBD2 (6 bases). The CDR3 DNA follows: TGCAGTGCTAGAGATGCCAGCGGGCAGCTCTACAATGAGCAGTTCTTC. This sequence encodes CSARDASGQLYNEQFF.